This T cell receptor (beta chain) was found in a study of tumor-infiltrating lymphocytes in localized non-small cell lung cancer. Regarding the study as a whole: T-cell fraction did not differ between immunotypes IM1 and IM2. Recurrence-free survival showed no association with tumor T-cell fraction.

The protocol was immunoSEQ multiplex PCR, while the TCRdb copy is restricted to in-frame clones and leaves out a portion. This sample has 17,000 or so clones; less than 85% occur once, and the top ten carry 5.5% to 7%. The count of this clone is one. The target antigen is unknown. The CDR3 length is 15 residues. Germline V gives CDR1 SGHDN, CDR2 FVKESK. V shed 3 bases and J 4 bases; nucleotides not matched to a gene: 6. The TCR originated in a human donor with non-small cell lung cancer. Input material: lung tumor tissue. The rearrangement uses TRBV14 and TRBJ1-2; TRBD1 agrees at 9 bases. The CDR3 is CASSHEGQGFYGYTF. The DNA of the CDR3 is TGTGCCAGCAGCCATGAAGGACAGGGGTTCTATGGCTACACCTTC.